The 18 T cell receptor beta chains below were found in one sample sequenced in a study of T cell responses to AZD1222 COVID-19 vaccine. Assay used: immunoSEQ multiplex PCR; TCRdb lists only in-frame clones, some missing. This table holds more than 110,000 clones, 85% to 90% found once. This material consisted of peripheral blood, taken on day 0 of AZD1222 vaccination. The origin of the receptors is an adult in good health.

The table lists this clone with a count of one. V gene TRBV30 combines with J gene TRBJ1-1, with D unresolved. The V gene lost 6 bases and the J gene lost 1 base, with 6 bases spanning the gap. The CDR3 is 11 residues long. Germline assignment: CDR1 GTSNPN and CDR2 SVGIG (reference sequence). CDR3 sequence reads: CACGKNTEAFF. The DNA of the CDR3 is TGTGCCTGTGGGAAGAACACTGAAGCTTTCTTT. Full variable domain (missing parts from reference TRBV30 and TRBJ1-1): SQTIHQWPATLVQPVGSPLSLECTVEGTSNPNLYWYRQAAGRGLQLLFYSVGIGQISSEVPQNLSASRPQDRQFILSSKKLLLSDSGFYLCACGKNTEAFFGQGTRLTVV.

The J gene is TRBJ2-7, the V gene TRBV6-6; 11 nucleotides agree with TRBD1. Germline V gene lookup returns CDR1 MNHNY and CDR2 SVGAGI (reference sequence). The V and J ends lost 9 bases and 0 bases, in that order; junction bases with no gene match: 4. The CDR3 covers 14 residues. The DNA for the CDR3 is TGTGCCAGTTCTGGGACAGGGGGCTCCTACGAGCAGTACTTC. It encodes CASSGTGGSYEQYF.

This clone has only one observation. V usage is TRBV6-2 or TRBV6-3 and J usage is TRBJ2-1; 8 bases agree with TRBD2. The ends lost 6 bases at V and 0 bases at J; junction bases unmatched: 4. The germline V gene has CDR1 MNHEY and CDR2 SVGEGT. The CDR3 length is 15 residues. CDR3 sequence reads: CASSRSGNSYNEQFF. The DNA for the CDR3 is TGTGCCAGCAGCCGTAGCGGGAACTCCTACAATGAGCAGTTCTTC.

The genes are TRBV27 and TRBJ1-3; TRBD1 agrees at 9 bases. Germline-derived CDR1 and CDR2 are MNHEY and SMNVEV (reference sequence). V lost 2 bases, J lost 2 bases, and 1 base stayed unmatched. This CDR3 comprises 15 residues. CDR3: CASSLGTGTGNTIYF. The CDR3 DNA reads TGTGCCAGCAGTTTAGGGACAGGGACTGGAAACACCATATATTTT.

This chain uses TRBV7-2 with TRBJ1-5; D may be TRBD1 (5 bases). Germline CDR1 is SGHTA and CDR2 is FQGNSA. CDR3 length: 14 amino acids. Between the trimmed V and J ends, which lost 4 bases and 3 bases, there was a span of 10 bases. The CDR3: CASSSAGLNQPQHF. The CDR3 region has the DNA TGTGCCAGCAGCTCTGCGGGGCTCAATCAGCCCCAGCATTTT.

The CDR3 nucleotides are TGCAGTGCTATCCTCAATGAAAAACTGTTTTTT. This sequence encodes CSAILNEKLFF. The chain uses TRBV20-1 and TRBJ1-4; D unclear. CDR3 length: 11 residues. Germline V gene lookup returns CDR1 DFQATT and CDR2 SNEGSKA (reference sequence). V dropped 4 bases and J dropped 5 bases, with 5 bases sitting between them.

The gene calls are TRBV29-1 and TRBJ1-4, with 9 positions matching TRBD1. The CDR3 has 14 residues. Germline V gene data show CDR1 as SQVTM and CDR2 as ANQGSEA. V lost 6 bases, J lost 5 bases, and 7 bases stayed unmatched. The CDR3: CSVARGTGNEKLFF. DNA of the CDR3: TGCAGCGTCGCGCGCGGGACAGGGAATGAAAAACTGTTTTTT.

V is TRBV6-6 and J is TRBJ1-1, with 10 positions matching TRBD1. Trimming took 6 bases from V and 2 from J; bases not matched to a gene: 3. The germline V gene encodes CDR1 MNHNY and CDR2 SVGAGI (reference sequence). This CDR3 has 14 residues. The CDR3 coding sequence is TGTGCCAGCAGAATGACAGGGGGCAACACTGAAGCTTTCTTT. As protein: CASRMTGGNTEAFF.

V usage is TRBV24-1 and J usage is TRBJ2-1; weak D call: TRBD2 (5 bases). Germline CDR1 KGHDR, CDR2 SFDVKD. Deletions cut 5 bases from V and 10 bases from J, with 14 bases between. This CDR3 has 13 residues. CDR3 DNA sequence: TGTGCCACCAGTGTCTTAGCGTTTCGGGAGCAGTTCTTC. Translating gives CATSVLAFREQFF.

This chain links TRBV19 with TRBJ1-5; no reliable D call. The ends were cut back, 5 bases at V and 0 bases at J, with 5 bases in the middle. The CDR3 covers 13 residues. Per germline, CDR1 LNHDA and CDR2 SQIVND (reference sequence). The CDR3 protein is CASSRASNQPQHF. CDR3 sequence (DNA): TGTGCCAGTAGTCGGGCTAGCAATCAGCCCCAGCATTTT.

V and J are TRBV4-2 and TRBJ2-1; 8 nucleotides match TRBD2. Germline V gene lookup returns CDR1 LGHNA and CDR2 YNFKEQ. Unmatched junction bases numbered 9, after V lost 0 bases and J lost 2 bases. This CDR3 spans 18 amino acids. CDR3 sequence (DNA): TGTGCCAGCAGCCAAGATGAGAAGCGGGAGAGGGCCTACAATGAGCAGTTCTTC. It specifies CASSQDEKRERAYNEQFF.

V usage is TRBV11-2 and J usage is TRBJ2-7, with 11 bases identical to TRBD2. The trim removed 4 bases at V and 3 bases at J, leaving 5 bases unmatched. Germline-derived CDR1 and CDR2 are SGHAT and FQNNGV. The CDR3 consists of 15 residues. The CDR3 DNA reads TGTGCCAGCAGCTACCTAGCGGGAGGTTTCTACGAGCAGTACTTC. Encoded protein: CASSYLAGGFYEQYF.

This clone was observed a single time. In DNA form, the CDR3 reads TGTGCCAGCAGTGAGGACGGGGGAAACTATGGCTACACCTTC. Its protein is CASSEDGGNYGYTF. The chain joins TRBV25-1 to TRBJ1-2, with D perhaps TRBD1 (5 bases). V shed 3 bases and J shed 2 bases, with 10 bases lying between them. This CDR3 is 14 amino acids long. Germline V gives CDR1 MGHDK, CDR2 SYGVNS.

This chain connects TRBV6-2 or TRBV6-3 to TRBJ2-7; 11 bases are a match to TRBD2. The length of the CDR3 is 16 residues. CDR1 is MNHEY, CDR2 SVGEGT, per germline. The trim removed 2 bases at V and 1 base at J, leaving 4 bases unmatched. The CDR3 reads CASSYGGLAGSYEQYF. CDR3 bases: TGTGCCAGCAGTTACGGCGGACTAGCGGGTTCCTACGAGCAGTACTTC.

This sequence joins TRBV5-1 and TRBJ1-3; D unclear. The CDR3 is 14 residues long. V was trimmed by 2 bases and J by 1 base, leaving 7 bases between them. Germline values: CDR1 SGHRS, CDR2 YFSETQ. The chain's CDR3 is CASSLGGSGNTIYF. CDR3 DNA: TGCGCCAGCAGCTTAGGAGGTTCTGGAAACACCATATATTTT.

By share of the sample, this clone is large. The chain recombines TRBV28 with TRBJ1-2, with D possibly TRBD1 on 5 matching bases. There are 13 residues in the CDR3. CDR1 MDHEN and CDR2 SYDVKM come from the germline V gene. V lost 4 bases, J lost 6 bases, and 12 bases lay in between. The DNA of the CDR3 is TGTGCCAGCAGTTCACAGGATGCTAATGGCTACACCTTC. Its translation: CASSSQDANGYTF.

The chain uses TRBV9 and TRBJ2-4; D remains unclear. The CDR3 extends over 13 amino acids. V was shortened by 3 bases and J by 5 bases, with 9 bases between the two germline ends. Germline V gives CDR1 SGDLS, CDR2 YYNGEE. The CDR3 sequence: CASSGLRENIQYF. CDR3 DNA sequence: TGTGCCAGCAGCGGCCTGAGAGAAAACATTCAGTACTTC.

The CDR3 DNA sequence: TGTGCCAGCAGCGTCGGGCCGAACACTGAAGCTTTCTTT. It yields the protein CASSVGPNTEAFF. The rearrangement joins TRBV7-3 to TRBJ1-1; D remains unclear. Germline CDR1 reads SGHTA; CDR2 reads FQGTGA. The CDR3 is made up of 13 amino acids. The V end was cut by 5 bases, the J end by 1 base, with 8 bases between.